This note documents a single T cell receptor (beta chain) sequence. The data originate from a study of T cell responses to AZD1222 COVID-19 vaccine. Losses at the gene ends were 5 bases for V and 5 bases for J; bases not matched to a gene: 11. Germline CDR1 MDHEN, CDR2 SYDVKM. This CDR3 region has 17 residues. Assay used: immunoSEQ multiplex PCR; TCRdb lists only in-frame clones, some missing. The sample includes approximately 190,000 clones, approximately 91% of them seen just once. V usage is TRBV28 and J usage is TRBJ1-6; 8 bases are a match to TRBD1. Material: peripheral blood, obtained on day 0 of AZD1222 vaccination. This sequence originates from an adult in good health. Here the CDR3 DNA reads TGTGCCAGCAGTGACCTCCGAACAGGGGGGAATAATTCACCCCTCCACTTT. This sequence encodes CASSDLRTGGNNSPLHF. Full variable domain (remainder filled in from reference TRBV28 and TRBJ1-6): DVKVTQSSRYLVKRTGEKVFLECVQDMDHENMFWYRQDPGLGLRLIYFSYDVKMKEKGDIPEGYSVSREKKERFSLILESASTNQTSMYLCASSDLRTGGNNSPLHFGNGTRLTVT.